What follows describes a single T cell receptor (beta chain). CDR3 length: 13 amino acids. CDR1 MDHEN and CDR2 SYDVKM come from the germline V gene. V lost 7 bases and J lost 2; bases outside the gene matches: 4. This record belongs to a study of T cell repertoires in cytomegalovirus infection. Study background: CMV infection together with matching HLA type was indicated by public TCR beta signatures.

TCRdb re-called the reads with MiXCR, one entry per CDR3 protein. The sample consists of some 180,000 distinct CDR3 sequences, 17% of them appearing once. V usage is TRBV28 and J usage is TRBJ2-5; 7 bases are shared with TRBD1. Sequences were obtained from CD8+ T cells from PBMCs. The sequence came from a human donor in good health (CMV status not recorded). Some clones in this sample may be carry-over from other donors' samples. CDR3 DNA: TGTGCCAGCACCGGGACAGAACAAGAGACCCAGTACTTC. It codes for CASTGTEQETQYF.